Shown below are 22 T cell receptor beta chains from a single sample sequenced in a study of cytomegalovirus exposure and HLA in healthy donors (TCRdb year 2017). The method behind the library was the immunoSEQ multiplex PCR assay. A mixture of 60 forward primers for TCR Vbeta segments and 13 reverse primers for TCR Jbeta segments was used in the multiplex PCR. The table comes from immuneACCESS by way of TCRdb, which keeps in-frame sequences with V and J called. Part of the clones is missing from these tables; in studies checked, under half for an unresolved V gene and the rest for unknown reasons. Recorded for this sample are some 190,000 clones; 74% of them occurred a single time. The ten largest clones capture about 3.1% of the sample. Sequencing was performed on PBMCs. These receptors all stem from a woman under 40 in good health and CMV-seropositive.

V usage is TRBV7-6 and J usage is TRBJ2-2; D is uncertain. The CDR3 contains 15 residues. The V gene lost 1 base and the J gene lost 7 bases, with 13 bases spanning the gap. Germline V gene data show CDR1 as SGHVS and CDR2 as FNYEAQ. CDR3 nucleotides: TGTGCCAGCAGCTTAGAGGTTAGCAGAAGCGGGGAGCTGTTTTTT. Translated: CASSLEVSRSGELFF.

This chain connects TRBV4-1 to TRBJ1-5; 7 bases are shared with TRBD1. The V gene end was trimmed by 1 base and the J gene end by 2 bases; junction bases not matched to a gene: 5. CDR3 size: 16 residues. Looked up from germline, CDR1 is MGHRA and CDR2 is YSYEKL. CDR3 coding DNA: TGCGCCAGCAGCCAAGTAGGGGGCGGAGGCAATCAGCCCCAGCATTTT. Its translation: CASSQVGGGGNQPQHF.

This CDR3 is CASSLGPGSQETQYF. DNA for the CDR3: TGTGCCAGCAGCTTAGGACCGGGGAGCCAAGAGACCCAGTACTTC. The chain carries TRBV7-9 and TRBJ2-5; maybe TRBD2 (5 bases). The germline V gene encodes CDR1 SEHNR and CDR2 FQNEAQ (reference sequence). Trimming pared 1 base from V and 1 base from J, leaving 10 bases between. The CDR3 is 15 amino acids.

V usage is TRBV7-9 and J usage is TRBJ2-7; 7 bases line up with TRBD1. V was pared by 6 bases and J by 2 bases, with 4 bases of the junction left unmatched. This CDR3 has 13 amino acids. Germline loops: CDR1 SEHNR, CDR2 FQNEAQ (reference sequence). DNA of the CDR3: TGTGCCAGCAGGACCGGGACAGCCTACGAGCAGTACTTC. Amino acids: CASRTGTAYEQYF. Based on the CDR3 plus reference TRBV7-9 and TRBJ2-7, the full variable domain is DTGVSQNPRHKITKRGQNVTFRCDPISEHNRLYWYRQTLGQGPEFLTYFQNEAQLEKSRLLSDRFSAERPKGSFSTLEIQRTEQGDSAMYLCASRTGTAYEQYFGPGTRLTVT.

V gene TRBV21-1 combines with J gene TRBJ2-5; the table gives TRBD1 as D, unverified against the DNA. TRBV21-1 is designated a pseudogene. This CDR3 region has 16 residues. The CDR3 is CASSKRGQGAKETQYF. The DNA for the CDR3 is TGTGCCAGCAGCAAACGAGGACAGGGGGCGAAAGAGACCCAGTACTTC.

Only a few counts were recorded for this clone. This sequence joins TRBV6-1 and TRBJ2-7; the D gene is possibly TRBD1 (6 bases). This CDR3 contains 13 residues. Trimming cost V 7 bases and J 2 bases, with 12 bases left between them. Germline lookup yields CDR1 MNHNS and CDR2 SASEGT. The CDR3 sequence: CASTTTGAYEQYF. The CDR3 region has the DNA TGTGCCAGCACTACGACAGGTGCCTACGAGCAGTACTTC.

This rearrangement joins TRBV2 to TRBJ2-7; TRBD2 is a possible D gene (5 bases). Germline CDR1 SNHLY, CDR2 FYNNEI. The CDR3 sequence is 13 residues long. The V end was cut by 5 bases, the J end by 3 bases, with 11 bases between. CDR3 in DNA: TGTGCCAGCAGTCGGGAAGGTCTCTACGAGCAGTACTTC. Protein sequence: CASSREGLYEQYF.

V and J are TRBV15 and TRBJ1-2, with D perhaps TRBD1 (5 bases). V was pared by 1 base and J by 7 bases, with 22 bases between. This CDR3 comprises 17 residues. The germline V gene encodes CDR1 LNHNV and CDR2 YYDKDF (reference sequence). The CDR3 reads CATSRASILDTNIGYTF. The DNA for the CDR3 is TGTGCCACCAGCAGAGCGTCGATCCTGGACACTAATATTGGCTACACCTTC.

The genes are TRBV11-2 and TRBJ2-3; TRBD2 might be the D (7 bases). Trimming shortened V by 5 bases and J by 7 bases, and 22 bases separated the two germline ends. There are 16 residues in the CDR3. Germline V gene lookup returns CDR1 SGHAT and CDR2 FQNNGV. The CDR3 DNA reads as TGTGCCAGCAGCCGTGGGGGGGGCGCACTCTTTCATACGCAGTATTTT. It encodes CASSRGGGALFHTQYF.

The chain uses TRBV27 and TRBJ1-2; the match to TRBD1 covers 9 bases. Germline loops: CDR1 MNHEY, CDR2 SMNVEV (reference sequence). The CDR3 contains 14 residues. V dropped 2 bases and J dropped 4; count of bases not matched to a gene: 2. CDR3 coding DNA: TGTGCCAGCAGTTTACAGGGACAGGGCTATGGCTACACCTTC. Its protein product is CASSLQGQGYGYTF.

The chain employs TRBV15 and TRBJ2-7; D unclear. Germline loops: CDR1 LNHNV, CDR2 YYDKDF (reference sequence). The ends were cut back, 0 bases at V and 5 bases at J, with 11 bases in the middle. The CDR3 consists of 14 residues. CDR3 residues: CATSRDFGYDEQYF. The CDR3 coding sequence is TGTGCCACCAGCAGAGATTTCGGTTACGACGAGCAGTACTTC.

This clone turned up a few times. This rearrangement joins TRBV9 to TRBJ2-2; D perhaps matches TRBD1 (6 bases). This CDR3 spans 18 amino acids. Germline CDR1 is SGDLS and CDR2 is YYNGEE. With 3 bases removed from V and 6 bases from J, the gap between germline ends came to 24 bases. Here the CDR3 reads CASSALAIRGVGAGELFF. The CDR3 DNA reads TGTGCCAGCAGCGCTCTCGCAATCAGGGGTGTTGGCGCCGGGGAGCTGTTTTTT.

The chain employs TRBV7-9 and TRBJ2-3; weak D call: TRBD1 (6 bases). Germline V gene lookup returns CDR1 SEHNR and CDR2 FQNEAQ (reference sequence). V dropped 2 bases and J dropped 0 bases, with 9 bases sitting between them. The length of the CDR3 is 15 residues. CDR3 protein: CASSLRQGSTDTQYF. In DNA, the CDR3 is TGTGCCAGCAGCTTAAGGCAGGGGAGCACAGATACGCAGTATTTT.

This clone has more than one count but fewer than ten. V and J are TRBV7-9 and TRBJ2-7, with 7 bases aligning to TRBD1. Trimming removed 5 bases from V and 1 base from J; junction bases left unmatched: 8. Germline V CDR1 and CDR2: SEHNR, FQNEAQ (reference sequence). This CDR3 has 15 amino acids. CDR3 in DNA: TGTGCCAGCAGCCCCCAGACAGGGCCATCCTACGAGCAGTACTTC. Translation: CASSPQTGPSYEQYF.

This clone was detected only a few times. The chain couples TRBV27 to TRBJ2-1; tentatively, D is TRBD2 (5 bases). Germline V gene data show CDR1 as MNHEY and CDR2 as SMNVEV (reference sequence). The CDR3 runs to 12 residues. The V gene lost 6 bases and the J gene lost 9 bases, with 12 bases spanning the gap. CDR3 in amino acids: CASSRGKSEQFF. DNA for the CDR3: TGTGCCAGCAGCCGGGGTAAAAGTGAGCAGTTCTTC.

The chain uses TRBV7-9 and TRBJ2-7; 9 bases are shared with TRBD2. The germline gives CDR1 SEHNR, CDR2 FQNEAQ (reference sequence). This CDR3 contains 14 residues. V was clipped by 5 bases and J by 7 bases; unmatched bases: 9. The CDR3 spells CASSAPGREGEQYF. DNA of the CDR3: TGTGCCAGCAGCGCCCCGGGGCGGGAGGGGGAGCAGTACTTC.

A note on this clone: The junction differs from germline at one of its ends, possibly a read error. J is TRBJ2-5 and V is TRBV2, with 8 positions matching TRBD1. The CDR3 is 15 residues long. Germline V gene data show CDR1 as SNHLY and CDR2 as FYNNEI. CDR3 loop: CANSVSGQGEETQYF. In nucleotides, the CDR3 is TGTGCCAACAGTGTGAGTGGACAGGGTGAGGAGACCCAGTACTTC.

The chain uses TRBV7-6 and TRBJ2-6; unclear D gene. CDR1 is SGHVS, CDR2 FNYEAQ, per germline. The CDR3 spans 15 residues. Trimming pared 4 bases from V and 0 bases from J, leaving 7 bases between. CDR3 in amino acids: CASSSGFSGANVLTF. The CDR3 DNA is TGTGCCAGCAGCTCAGGCTTCTCTGGGGCCAACGTCCTGACTTTC.

This chain uses TRBV5-4 with TRBJ2-1; D ambiguous. In germline, CDR1 is SGHNT, CDR2 YYREEE (reference sequence). The V end was cut by 2 bases, the J end by 8 bases, with 11 bases between. There are 13 residues in the CDR3. The CDR3: CASSFSTRDEQFF. CDR3 nucleotide sequence: TGTGCCAGCAGCTTTTCCACCCGCGATGAGCAGTTCTTC.

Of note for this clone: The DNA is left out, because the CDR3 cannot be placed on it with certainty; the CDR3 is given as TCRdb lists it. The rearrangement joins TRBV7-8 to TRBJ2-2; TRBD2, the table's D call, lacks a check against the DNA. Germline-derived CDR1 and CDR2 are SGHVS and FQNEAQ. The CDR3 is 16 residues long, counting both termini. The CDR3 sequence: CASSFRDFRGTGELFF.

The chain employs TRBV13 and TRBJ2-7, with 13 bases identical to TRBD2. Germline loops: CDR1 PRHDT, CDR2 FYEKMQ (reference sequence). CDR3 length: 15 residues. The J segment lost 7 bases and the V segment lost 6 bases, leaving 9 bases of the junction unmatched. In nucleotides, the CDR3 is TGTGCCAGCAGTCATGGACTAGCGGGAGATCGGGAGCAGTACTTC. Translating it yields CASSHGLAGDREQYF.

The chain has TRBV7-9 and TRBJ1-2; D is unclear. There are 17 residues in the CDR3. V was clipped by 0 bases and J by 1 base, with 15 bases between them. Germline-derived CDR1 and CDR2 are SEHNR and FQNEAQ (reference sequence). CDR3 sequence (DNA): TGTGCCAGCAGCTTAGCGCTTGGACGGACTTATAACTATGGCTACACCTTC. It yields the protein CASSLALGRTYNYGYTF.